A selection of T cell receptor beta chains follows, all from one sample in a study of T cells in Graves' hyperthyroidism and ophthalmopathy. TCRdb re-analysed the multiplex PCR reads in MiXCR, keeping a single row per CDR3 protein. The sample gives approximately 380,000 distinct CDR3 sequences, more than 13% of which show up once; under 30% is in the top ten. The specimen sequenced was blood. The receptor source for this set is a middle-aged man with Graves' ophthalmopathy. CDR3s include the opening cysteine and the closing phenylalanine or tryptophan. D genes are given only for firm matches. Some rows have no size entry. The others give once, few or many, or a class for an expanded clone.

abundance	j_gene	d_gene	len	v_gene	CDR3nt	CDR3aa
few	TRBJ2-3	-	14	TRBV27	TGTGCCAGCAGTTTAGCCCAGCCCACAGATACGCAGTATTTT	CASSLAQPTDTQYF
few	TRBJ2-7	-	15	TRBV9	TGTGCCAGCAGCGTAGGGATGATTAGCTCCTACGAGCAGTACTTC	CASSVGMISSYEQYF
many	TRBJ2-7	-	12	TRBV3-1	TGTGCCAGCAGCCTAGGGGGATTAGAGCAGTACTTC	CASSLGGLEQYF
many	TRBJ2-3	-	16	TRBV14	TGTGCCAGCAGCCTCTACAGGGCACGGGGCACAGATACGCAGTATTTT	CASSLYRARGTDTQYF
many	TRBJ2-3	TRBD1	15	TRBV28	TGTGCCAGCAGTATAAGACAGGGTAGCACAGATACGCAGTATTTT	CASSIRQGSTDTQYF
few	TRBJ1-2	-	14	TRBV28	TGTGCCAGCAGTTTAGGTGGGGCACCCTATGGCTACACCTTC	CASSLGGAPYGYTF
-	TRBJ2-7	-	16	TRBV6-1	TGTGCCAGGGGGAAGCTTTTACGGGAATGTCGCGGCGAGCAGTACTTC	CARGKLLRECRGEQYF
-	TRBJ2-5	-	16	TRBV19	TGTGCCAGTAGCCTCAGTATGGGACGTAAAGAAGAGACCCAGTACTTC	CASSLSMGRKEETQYF
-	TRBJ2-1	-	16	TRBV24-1	TGTGCCACCAGTAATCCTGAGTTTAGCTCCTACAATGAGCAGTTCTTC	CATSNPEFSSYNEQFF
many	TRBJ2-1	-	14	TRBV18	TGTGCCAGCTCACCGGACTGGGGCTTTAATGAGCAGTTCTTC	CASSPDWGFNEQFF
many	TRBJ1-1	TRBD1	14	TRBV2	TGTGCCAGCAGCATACAGGGGGGGGACACTGAAGCTTTCTTT	CASSIQGGDTEAFF
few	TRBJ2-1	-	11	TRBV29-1	TGCAGCGTTCGCCTTGACAATGAGCAGTTCTTC	CSVRLDNEQFF
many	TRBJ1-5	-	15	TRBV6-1	TGTGCCAGCAGTGAACATTCCTATAGCAATCAGCCCCAGCATTTT	CASSEHSYSNQPQHF
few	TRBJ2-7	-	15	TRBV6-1	TGTGCCAGCAGTTCCCTGAGCGGGTGGGCCTACGAGCAGTACTTC	CASSSLSGWAYEQYF
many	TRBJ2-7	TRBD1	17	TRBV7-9	TGTGCCAGCAGCCGAGGAGGCTCCTGGGACAGGGACTACGAGCAGTACTTC	CASSRGGSWDRDYEQYF
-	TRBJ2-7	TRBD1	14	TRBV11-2	TGTGCCAGCAGGCCTCGACAGGGGCGCTACGAGCAGTACTTC	CASRPRQGRYEQYF
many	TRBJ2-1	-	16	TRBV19	TGTGCCAGTAGTATCCAGGTTGGGGACCCCTACAATGAGCAGTTCTTC	CASSIQVGDPYNEQFF
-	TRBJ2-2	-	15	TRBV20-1	TGCAGTGCTAGGCGGGCAGACCGTGCCACCGGGGAGCTGTTTTTT	CSARRADRATGELFF
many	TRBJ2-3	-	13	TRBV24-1	TGTGCCACCAGTGACTATGACCCAGATACGCAGTATTTT	CATSDYDPDTQYF
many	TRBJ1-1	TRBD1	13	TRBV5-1	TGCGCCAGCAGCTGGACAGGGGGCACTGAAGCTTTCTTT	CASSWTGGTEAFF
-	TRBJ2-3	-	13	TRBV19	TGTGCCAGTAACGGAGGACGTCTAGATACGCAGTATTTT	CASNGGRLDTQYF
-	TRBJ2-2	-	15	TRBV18	TGTGCCAGCTCACTGTCGGGGGGCATCACCGGGGAGCTGTTTTTT	CASSLSGGITGELFF
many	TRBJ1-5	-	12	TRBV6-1	TGTGCCAGCACCCTTTTCAATCAGCCCCAGCATTTT	CASTLFNQPQHF
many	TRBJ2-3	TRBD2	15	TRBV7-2	TGTGCCAGCAGCTTCGCTAGCGGGAGAAGAGATACGCAGTATTTT	CASSFASGRRDTQYF
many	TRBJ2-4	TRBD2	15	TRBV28	TGTGCCAGCAGTGAGCGGGAGGGAATGAAAAACATTCAGTACTTC	CASSEREGMKNIQYF
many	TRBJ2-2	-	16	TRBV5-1	TGCGCCAGCAGCTTGGACATAGGACAGAACACCGGGGAGCTGTTTTTT	CASSLDIGQNTGELFF
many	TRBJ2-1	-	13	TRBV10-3	TGTGCCATCAGTGTAGAGCATAGGAATGAGCAGTTCTTC	CAISVEHRNEQFF
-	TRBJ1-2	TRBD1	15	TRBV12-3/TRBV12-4	TGTGCCAGCAGTCCTAACCGGGACAGGGTCTATGGCTACACCTTC	CASSPNRDRVYGYTF
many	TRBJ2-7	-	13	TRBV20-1	TGCAGTGCTAGACCTCAGGGTTCCAACGAGCAGTACTTC	CSARPQGSNEQYF
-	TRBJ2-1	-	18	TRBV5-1	TGCGCCAGCAGCTTATCGCCCCCCAGCGCGAGCTCCTACAATGAGCAGTTCTTC	CASSLSPPSASSYNEQFF
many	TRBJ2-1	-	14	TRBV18	TGTGCCAGCTCACCACCGACGAACTGGGATGAGCAGTTCTTC	CASSPPTNWDEQFF
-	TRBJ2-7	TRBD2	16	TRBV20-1	TGCAGTGCTAGGTCGGTGGGCGGGAGCCACTCCTACGAGCAGTACTTC	CSARSVGGSHSYEQYF
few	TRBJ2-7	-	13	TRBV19	TGTGCCTTATCCTCCGGGTCCCGGGACGAGCAGTACTTC	CALSSGSRDEQYF
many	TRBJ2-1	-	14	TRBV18	TGTGCCAGCTCACCACTCGGGTTCGACAATGAGCAGTTCTTC	CASSPLGFDNEQFF
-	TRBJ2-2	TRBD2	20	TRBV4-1	TGCGCCAGCAGCCCCAGTTATTGGCTAGCGGAAAGAACGAACACCGGGGAGCTGTTTTTT	CASSPSYWLAERTNTGELFF
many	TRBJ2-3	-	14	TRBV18	TGTGCCAGCTCACAAGGAGGGGGAGCAGATACGCAGTATTTT	CASSQGGGADTQYF
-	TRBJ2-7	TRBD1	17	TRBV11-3	TGTGCCAGCAGCTTACTTTTCCGGGACAGAAGCTCCTACGAGCAGTACTTC	CASSLLFRDRSSYEQYF
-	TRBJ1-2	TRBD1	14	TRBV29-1	TGCAGCGTGGAGTGGTCCGGGACAGGGGACGGCTACACCTTC	CSVEWSGTGDGYTF
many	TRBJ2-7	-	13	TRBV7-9	TGTGCCAGCAACTCAAGGGCTGACTACGAGCAGTACTTC	CASNSRADYEQYF
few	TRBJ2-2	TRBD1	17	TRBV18	TGTGCCAGCTCACCCGGGACAGGGGCCACGAACACCGGGGAGCTGTTTTTT	CASSPGTGATNTGELFF
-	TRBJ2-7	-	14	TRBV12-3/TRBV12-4	TGTGCCAGCAGTTTAAGGAAATTGGGCTACGAGCAGTACTTC	CASSLRKLGYEQYF
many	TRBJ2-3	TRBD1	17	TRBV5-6	TGTGCCAGCAGCTCACTTATTCACAGGGGTAGGACAGATACGCAGTATTTT	CASSSLIHRGRTDTQYF